Below are 5 T cell receptor beta chains sequenced from a single sample in a study of cytomegalovirus exposure and HLA in healthy donors. The PCR ran on 60 Vbeta and 13 Jbeta primers. This table comes from immunoSEQ multiplex PCR, and its TCRdb copy is limited to in-frame clones, with some not included. The sample lists about 300,000 clones; roughly 88% were seen once. Sequences were obtained from PBMCs. These receptors all stem from a man aged 35-49 years in good health and CMV-seropositive.

The rearrangement links TRBV29-1 to TRBJ2-3; TRBD1 is a possible D gene (5 bases). Germline values: CDR1 SQVTM, CDR2 ANQGSEA. There are 13 residues in the CDR3. The V end was cut by 0 bases, the J end by 5 bases, with 9 bases between. In nucleotides, the CDR3 is TGCAGCGTTGAAGATGGGCAGGGAGATACGCAGTATTTT. Translating gives CSVEDGQGDTQYF.

The chain has TRBV5-1 and TRBJ2-1; possibly TRBD2 for D (7 bases). V was clipped by 4 bases and J by 7 bases, with 18 bases between them. Germline CDR1 reads SGHRS; CDR2 reads YFSETQ. The CDR3 has 15 residues. In DNA, the CDR3 is TGCGCCAGCAGCAACAGGGCCTCAGCGGGGAATGAGCAGTTCTTC. Translated: CASSNRASAGNEQFF. The variable domain in full, with the rest retrieved from reference TRBV5-1 and TRBJ2-1, is KAGVTQTPRYLIKTRGQQVTLSCSPISGHRSVSWYQQTPGQGLQFLFEYFSETQRNKGNFPGRFSGRQFSNSRSEMNVSTLELGDSALYLCASSNRASAGNEQFFGPGTRLTVL.

The V call is TRBV18, the J call TRBJ2-3, with no clear D. V gave up 3 bases and J gave up 0 bases, with 4 bases separating them. Germline V gene lookup returns CDR1 KGHSH and CDR2 LQKENI. The CDR3 extends over 13 amino acids. The CDR3 spells CASSPTSTDTQYF. CDR3 DNA sequence: TGTGCCAGCTCACCGACTAGCACAGATACGCAGTATTTT.

The V gene is TRBV6-4, the J gene TRBJ2-3, with D perhaps matching TRBD2 (7 bases). Trimming cost V 3 bases and J 9 bases, with 19 bases left between them. The CDR3 is 15 residues long. Germline CDR1 and CDR2: MRHNA and SNTAGT. The CDR3 DNA is TGTGCCAGCAGTGAGACGGGGGGCAACAGTGGGACGCAGTATTTT. Protein product: CASSETGGNSGTQYF.

J is TRBJ1-2 and V is TRBV19; 7 bases are shared with TRBD1. Per the germline V gene, CDR1 is LNHDA and CDR2 is SQIVND (reference sequence). The trim removed 6 bases at V and 3 bases at J, leaving 10 bases unmatched. This CDR3 contains 15 residues. The CDR3 nucleotides are TGTGCCAGTAGCCCTCGACAGGGCAGTCACTATGGCTACACCTTC. Translating it yields CASSPRQGSHYGYTF.